The 18 T cell receptor beta chains listed next were all sequenced from one sample in a study of shared T cell receptors in the human thymus. Method: immunoSEQ multiplex PCR; TCRdb's copy keeps in-frame clones and lacks some. The table lists hundreds of thousands of clones, about 89% of them singletons. These records were also assigned to another study, of human thymus T cells.

The specimen sequenced was thymocytes. These receptor sequences come from a boy in the first two years of life with a congenital heart defect.

The chain carries TRBV7-9 and TRBJ1-2, with D perhaps TRBD1 (5 bases). Deletions cut 7 bases from V and 8 bases from J, with 11 bases between. CDR1 and CDR2 from the germline V gene are SEHNR and FQNEAQ (reference sequence). CDR3 size: 11 residues. CDR3 loop: CASNPAGGYTF. The CDR3 region has the DNA TGTGCCAGCAACCCAGCAGGGGGCTACACCTTC.

V is TRBV7-7 and J is TRBJ2-1, with 7 positions matching TRBD2. The V gene's germline CDR1 is SSHAT and CDR2 FNYEAQ (reference sequence). The length of the CDR3 is 15 residues. Trimming at V came to 6 bases and at J to 3 bases, leaving 8 bases not matched to a gene. The DNA for the CDR3 is TGTGCCAGCAGTCCTACGGGGGGAAACTACAATGAGCAGTTCTTC. Its protein is CASSPTGGNYNEQFF.

CDR3 sequence reads: CASSLEAGGPSTQYF. CDR3 DNA sequence: TGTGCCAGCAGCTTAGAAGCGGGAGGGCCCAGCACGCAGTATTTT. This chain links TRBV7-2 with TRBJ2-3; TRBD2 matches 10 bases. The CDR3 runs 15 residues. Germline values: CDR1 SGHTA, CDR2 FQGNSA. V gave up 1 base and J gave up 9 bases; unmatched junction bases: 7.

DNA for the CDR3: TGTGCCAGCAGCCAAAGAAGGGGAGGCGTGCAGTTCTTC. This gives the protein CASSQRRGGVQFF. The rearrangement joins TRBV14 to TRBJ2-1; TRBD2 is a possible D gene (6 bases). With 2 bases removed from V and 12 bases from J, the gap between germline ends came to 14 bases. The germline gives CDR1 SGHDN, CDR2 FVKESK. CDR3 length: 13 amino acids.

This chain connects TRBV20-1 to TRBJ1-1; D not certain. Per the germline V gene, CDR1 is DFQATT and CDR2 is SNEGSKA (reference sequence). The CDR3 has 9 residues. V lost 6 bases to trimming and J lost 5 bases, with 4 bases between them. CDR3: CSAKTEAFF. As DNA, the CDR3 is TGCAGTGCCAAAACTGAAGCTTTCTTT.

The chain carries TRBV28 and TRBJ2-7; 11 nucleotides agree with TRBD1. CDR3 size: 16 residues. Germline V lookup: CDR1 MDHEN, CDR2 SYDVKM. V dropped 10 bases and J dropped 6; count of bases not matched to a gene: 17. The CDR3 loop reads CAISDRPGQGEGEQYF. The CDR3 DNA reads as TGTGCCATCTCCGATCGACCGGGACAGGGGGAGGGCGAGCAGTACTTC.

The chain links TRBV2 to TRBJ1-4; TRBD1 matches 10 bases. Looked up from germline, CDR1 is SNHLY and CDR2 is FYNNEI. J gave up 8 bases and V 2 bases, and 2 bases lay outside the gene matches. CDR3 length equals 14 residues. The CDR3 loop is CASSEWGQGEKLFF. CDR3 coding DNA: TGTGCCAGCAGTGAATGGGGACAGGGGGAAAAACTGTTTTTT.

V and J are TRBV5-6 and TRBJ2-7, with 7 bases identical to TRBD1. The CDR3 contains 13 residues. Germline-derived CDR1 and CDR2 are SGHDT and YYEEEE. V lost 3 bases and J lost 0; bases outside the gene matches: 0. CDR3 nucleotides: TGTGCCAGCAGCTGGGACAGCTCCTACGAGCAGTACTTC. Translating it yields CASSWDSSYEQYF.

The chain couples TRBV14 to TRBJ2-7; D might be TRBD1 (5 bases). The CDR3 length is 14 residues. Trimming left V 0 bases short and J 6 bases short, with 12 bases between. From germline, CDR1 is SGHDN and CDR2 FVKESK. CDR3 sequence reads: CASSQEGRAPEQYF. The CDR3 DNA follows: TGTGCCAGCAGCCAAGAAGGCAGGGCGCCCGAGCAGTACTTC.

This clone is a singleton in its sample. Here the CDR3 DNA reads TGCGCCAGCAGCCAAGATAACCCGCAGAATTTCGGGGAGCTGTTTTTT. Encoded protein: CASSQDNPQNFGELFF. This chain connects TRBV4-3 to TRBJ2-2; the D is unclear. The CDR3 contains 16 residues. CDR1 is LGHNA, CDR2 YSLEER, per germline. V lost 0 bases and J 7 bases, leaving 15 bases between the germline ends.

J is TRBJ1-4 and V is TRBV4-1; D possibly corresponds to TRBD1 (6 bases). The CDR3 covers 14 residues. Germline assignment: CDR1 MGHRA and CDR2 YSYEKL. V gave up 4 bases and J gave up 8 bases, with 14 bases separating them. CDR3 region: CASSPDRRGEKLFF. The CDR3 bases are TGCGCCAGCAGCCCCGACAGGCGCGGAGAAAAACTGTTTTTT.

The chain combines TRBV5-1 with TRBJ1-5, with 7 bases fitting TRBD1. This CDR3 spans 14 amino acids. CDR1 and CDR2 (germline): SGHRS, YFSETQ. Trimming at V came to 0 bases and at J to 6 bases, leaving 3 bases not matched to a gene. DNA of the CDR3: TGCGCCAGCAGCTTGGAGGCAGGGGGTCAGCCCCAGCATTTT. It codes for CASSLEAGGQPQHF.

The genes are TRBV5-1 and TRBJ2-5; D might be TRBD2 (6 bases). Gene TRBJ2-7 matches the end of the DNA better, so the J call may be wrong. The germline CDR1 and CDR2 sequences are SGHRS and YFSETQ. The CDR3 spans 16 residues. The CDR3 region is CASSSETRINSYEQYF. CDR3 sequence (DNA): TGCGCCAGCAGCTCCGAGACTAGGATAAACTCCTACGAGCAGTACTTC.

This clone was detected once. This sequence joins TRBV28 and TRBJ2-5, with 8 bases lining up with TRBD2. The V and J ends lost 3 bases and 5 bases, in that order; junction bases with no gene match: 5. This CDR3 region has 14 residues. Per germline, CDR1 MDHEN and CDR2 SYDVKM. The CDR3 loop is CASSFCGGYETQYF. CDR3 nucleotide sequence: TGTGCCAGCAGTTTTTGCGGGGGGTACGAGACCCAGTACTTC.

The V call is TRBV9, the J call TRBJ1-2; 7 bases match TRBD1. Per the germline V gene, CDR1 is SGDLS and CDR2 is YYNGEE. This CDR3 is 14 amino acids long. Trimming at V came to 8 bases and at J to 4 bases, leaving 11 bases not matched to a gene. For the CDR3, the DNA is TGTGCCAGTACTATGGGGACAGACCTCTATGGCTACACCTTC. It specifies CASTMGTDLYGYTF.

This chain joins TRBV11-2 and TRBJ2-7; D call uncertain. Trimming removed 2 bases at V and 1 base at J, with 12 bases between. The CDR3 consists of 15 residues. Germline loops: CDR1 SGHAT, CDR2 FQNNGV. Here the CDR3 reads CASSLSTRYSYEQYF. The CDR3 DNA is TGTGCCAGCAGCTTATCTACGCGATATTCCTACGAGCAGTACTTC.

The genes are TRBV7-6 and TRBJ2-5; tentatively, D is TRBD2 (6 bases). With the DNA end fitting TRBJ2-7 better, the J assignment may be wrong. The CDR3 runs to 13 residues. Germline V gene lookup returns CDR1 SGHVS and CDR2 FNYEAQ. The CDR3 loop is CASSAGPGYEQYF. The CDR3 DNA reads as TGTGCCAGCAGTGCGGGGCCGGGGTACGAGCAGTACTTC.

This chain connects TRBV11-3 to TRBJ1-3; a possible D gene is TRBD1 (5 bases). This CDR3 contains 15 residues. V was trimmed by 5 bases and J by 2 bases, leaving 13 bases between them. Looked up from germline, CDR1 is SGHNT and CDR2 is YENEEA. The CDR3 here is CASSRKPGPGNTIYF. The CDR3 DNA is TGTGCCAGCAGCCGAAAACCAGGGCCTGGAAACACCATATATTTT.